This T cell receptor beta chain was observed in a study of cytotoxic CD8 clonotypes in ibrutinib-treated CLL. About the study: Responses comprised approximately 24 partial and 2 complete; at median roughly 70 months, approximately 15 remained remitted and roughly 12 progressed.

This clone was recorded once. Antigen: not known. Here immunoSEQ multiplex PCR was the method, and the copy in TCRdb shows in-frame clones only, minus some. The repertoire holds some 25,000 clones, with 60% to 80% as singletons. The study, taken as a whole, reports: Public clonotypes were rare and shrank or held steady on treatment. Exceeding age-matched healthy donors, baseline clonality also tracked the counts of circulating CD8+ T cells.

Sequenced material: PBMCs, taken at disease progression, from a patient treated with ibrutinib. The clonotype was recovered from a human donor with chronic lymphocytic leukemia.

In DNA, the CDR3 is TGTGCCAGCAGCCCAACAGGGTTGGCCGGGGAGCTGTTTTTT. Translating it yields CASSPTGLAGELFF. The chain combines TRBV11-2 with TRBJ2-2; TRBD1 is a possible D gene (6 bases). V lost 5 bases and J 6 bases, leaving 13 bases between the germline ends. The CDR3 consists of 14 residues. CDR1 and CDR2 from the germline V gene are SGHAT and FQNNGV.